What follows are 30 T cell receptor beta chains derived from one specimen sequenced in a study of blood T cells in healthy people across ages. PCR was performed a second time for 7 to 11 cycles using a sample-barcoded 5' primer and a J-beta primer mix. Via MiXCR, TCRdb re-called the 5' RACE reads, giving one row per CDR3 protein. The repertoire holds over 1,300,000 distinct CDR3 sequences, roughly 60% seen once, with over 5.5% in the top ten. Sequencing was performed on blood. The source of these receptors is a man between 18 and 29 years old in good health.

V and J are TRBV5-6 and TRBJ2-4; possible D gene TRBD1, 6 bases. Matching the DNA end better, TRBJ2-5 makes the J call doubtful. The CDR3 extends over 16 amino acids. CDR1 and CDR2 from the germline V gene are SGHDT and YYEEEE. CDR3 DNA sequence: TGTGCCAGCAGCCCAATTATAGGACAGCACCAAGAGACCCAGTACTTC. It yields the protein CASSPIIGQHQETQYF.

Comment on this clonotype: This may be a read error: a much more frequent sequence differs by one nucleotide. J is TRBJ1-1 and V is TRBV7-9; unclear D gene. V was trimmed by 6 bases and J by 1 base, leaving 6 bases between them. The CDR3 is 12 residues long. CDR1 and CDR2 from the germline V gene are SEHNR and FQNEAQ (reference sequence). CDR3 amino acids: CASRQWNTEAFF. Written as DNA, the CDR3 is TGTGCCAGCAGACAGTGGAACACTGAAGCTTTCTTT.

The gene calls are TRBV19 and TRBJ2-5; TRBD1 or TRBD2 may be the D gene (5 bases each). The CDR3 totals 15 residues. Germline assignment: CDR1 LNHDA and CDR2 SQIVND (reference sequence). The V end was cut by 1 base, the J end by 2 bases, with 11 bases between. The CDR3 region is CASSIAAGAQETQYF. DNA of the CDR3: TGTGCCAGTAGTATAGCCGCCGGGGCGCAAGAGACCCAGTACTTC.

This chain links TRBV7-6 with TRBJ2-4, with 8 nucleotides matching TRBD2. The J call may be wrong; the DNA end is better matched by TRBJ2-5. This CDR3 has 17 amino acids. Germline CDR1 reads SGHVS; CDR2 reads FNYEAQ. CDR3 sequence reads: CASSFTGNERGRETQYF. In nucleotides, the CDR3 is TGTGCCAGCAGCTTCACTGGCAACGAGCGGGGGAGAGAGACCCAGTACTTC.

This chain uses TRBV3-1 with TRBJ2-7; D call uncertain. Germline V gene lookup returns CDR1 LGHDT and CDR2 YNNKEL (reference sequence). The V gene lost 0 bases and the J gene lost 3 bases, with 9 bases spanning the gap. The CDR3 loop spans 14 amino acids. CDR3: CASSQDPSYYEQYF. The CDR3 DNA reads TGTGCCAGCAGCCAAGATCCCAGTTACTACGAGCAGTACTTC.

The rearrangement joins TRBV20-1 to TRBJ2-4; no reliable D call. The DNA end favors TRBJ2-7, so the J call may be wrong. Germline CDR1 reads DFQATT; CDR2 reads SNEGSKA (reference sequence). The CDR3 extends over 16 amino acids. The CDR3 loop is CSARDRRTLKSYEQYF. The DNA of the CDR3 is TGCAGTGCTAGAGATCGTAGAACCCTCAAGAGTTACGAGCAGTACTTC.

To note about this clonotype: At one end, the junction sequence differs from germline, possibly due to a read error. The rearrangement links TRBV9 to TRBJ2-5; 7 bases are shared with TRBD1. The CDR3 is 15 residues long. Germline V CDR1 and CDR2: SGDLS, YYNGEE. The CDR3 DNA reads TGTGCCAGCAGCGCCGATCTGACAGGGTTCGGGACCCGGTACTTC. Its protein product is CASSADLTGFGTRYF.

The chain carries TRBV5-4 and TRBJ2-5; D perhaps matches TRBD2 (5 bases). With 4 bases removed from V and 4 bases from J, the gap between germline ends came to 14 bases. The CDR3 loop spans 14 amino acids. Germline CDR1 is SGHNT and CDR2 is YYREEE (reference sequence). The CDR3 region has the DNA TGTGCCAGCAGCGTGGATCTAGCTGGAGAGACCCAGTACTTC. Its translation is CASSVDLAGETQYF.

CDR3 bases: TGTGCCAGCAGCCAAGATCCGGTAGCAGCCTACGAGCAGTACTTC. It specifies CASSQDPVAAYEQYF. The chain joins TRBV4-2 to TRBJ2-7; D is unclear. The V end was cut by 0 bases, the J end by 2 bases, with 11 bases between. The CDR3 contains 15 residues. Per germline, CDR1 LGHNA and CDR2 YNFKEQ.

The chain uses TRBV6-5 and TRBJ2-6, with 10 bases matching TRBD1. In germline, CDR1 is MNHEY, CDR2 SVGAGI. The J segment lost 1 base and the V segment lost 2 bases, leaving 2 bases of the junction unmatched. The length of the CDR3 is 17 residues. For the CDR3, the DNA is TGTGCCAGCAGTTACAGGACAGGGGGTTCTGGGGCCAACGTCCTGACTTTC. It encodes CASSYRTGGSGANVLTF.

The CDR3 here is CASSLAPGLVGSFYEQYF. CDR3 sequence (DNA): TGTGCCAGCAGCTTAGCCCCGGGGCTAGTGGGCTCCTTTTACGAGCAGTACTTC. This chain joins TRBV7-9 and TRBJ2-7; D is tentatively TRBD1 or TRBD2 (5 bases each). Trimming left V 0 bases short and J 4 bases short, with 22 bases between. Germline V CDR1 and CDR2: SEHNR, FQNEAQ (reference sequence). The CDR3 sequence is 18 residues long.

The chain is built from TRBV2 and TRBJ2-2; 8 bases are a match to TRBD1. Germline loops: CDR1 SNHLY, CDR2 FYNNEI. The CDR3 has 14 amino acids. The V and J ends lost 8 bases and 7 bases, in that order; junction bases with no gene match: 9. In nucleotides, the CDR3 is TGTGCCAGCGGCAACAGGGGGATCGGCGGGGAGCTGTTTTTT. This sequence encodes CASGNRGIGGELFF.

This clonotype was picked up one time. The J gene is TRBJ1-4, the V gene TRBV7-8, with D perhaps matching TRBD1 (5 bases). The CDR3 spans 15 residues. V shed 3 bases and J shed 5 bases, with 13 bases lying between them. Germline CDR1 is SGHVS and CDR2 is FQNEAQ. Here the CDR3 reads CASSFRDFLNEKLFF. DNA for the CDR3: TGTGCCAGCAGCTTCCGGGACTTTTTAAATGAAAAACTGTTTTTT.

This clonotype occurred a few times. The rearrangement links TRBV20-1 to TRBJ2-7, with TRBD1 matching 10 bases. From germline, CDR1 is DFQATT and CDR2 SNEGSKA (reference sequence). J gave up 5 bases and V 0 bases, and 4 bases lay outside the gene matches. This CDR3 region has 14 residues. The CDR3 region has the DNA TGCAGTGCTAGAGAGGACAGGGGGTATAACGAGCAGTACTTC. Protein sequence: CSAREDRGYNEQYF.

This chain connects TRBV6-6 to TRBJ2-5; TRBD2 matches 10 bases. V dropped 6 bases and J dropped 2; count of bases not matched to a gene: 9. Germline V CDR1 and CDR2: MNHNY, SVGAGI (reference sequence). The CDR3 totals 16 residues. Here the CDR3 DNA reads TGTGCCAGCAGGCGGCTAGCGGGAGAGAATCAAGAGACCCAGTACTTC. It codes for CASRRLAGENQETQYF.

This clonotype has just a few counts. This chain joins TRBV10-3 and TRBJ2-1; no clear D gene. Germline V gives CDR1 ENHRY, CDR2 SYGVKD. V shed 7 bases and J shed 4 bases, with 8 bases lying between them. CDR3 length: 12 residues. The CDR3 loop is CAIKSRYNEQFF. The CDR3 DNA reads as TGTGCCATCAAGTCCAGATACAATGAGCAGTTCTTC.

This clonotype has only one observation. The chain joins TRBV7-6 to TRBJ2-3; 9 nucleotides agree with TRBD2. Germline-derived CDR1 and CDR2 are SGHVS and FNYEAQ. CDR3 length: 15 residues. Germline trimming cut 4 bases from V and 6 bases from J; bases unmatched to any gene: 8. The CDR3, as DNA: TGTGCCAGCAGCTCGCTGGGCGGGGGGGCCGATACGCAGTATTTT. Encoded protein: CASSSLGGGADTQYF.

The CDR3 DNA reads as TGTGCCAGCAGCCCACCCATTTACGAGCAGTACTTC. It codes for CASSPPIYEQYF. The V and J genes are TRBV11-2 and TRBJ2-7; D is unresolved. CDR3 length: 12 amino acids. Germline loops: CDR1 SGHAT, CDR2 FQNNGV. V lost 5 bases to trimming and J lost 4 bases, with 9 bases between them.

The chain uses TRBV27 and TRBJ1-2, with D maybe TRBD1 (6 bases). This CDR3 comprises 14 residues. Germline-derived CDR1 and CDR2 are MNHEY and SMNVEV (reference sequence). V lost 2 bases, J lost 6 bases, and 13 bases lay in between. CDR3 in DNA: TGTGCCAGCAGTTTAGCCCCCGGGGGCGATGGCTACACCTTC. It specifies CASSLAPGGDGYTF.

This chain connects TRBV10-3 to TRBJ2-7; TRBD1 aligns across 8 bases. Per the germline V gene, CDR1 is ENHRY and CDR2 is SYGVKD. Unmatched junction bases numbered 13, after V lost 6 bases and J lost 0 bases. This CDR3 has 17 residues. The CDR3 region is CAIRETGRGPSSYEQYF. The CDR3 DNA is TGTGCCATCAGAGAAACGGGCAGGGGGCCTAGCTCCTACGAGCAGTACTTC.

This clonotype was seen at least ten times. The V call is TRBV12-3 or TRBV12-4, the J call TRBJ2-3; 7 bases are shared with TRBD1. The J segment lost 0 bases and the V segment lost 6 bases, leaving 3 bases of the junction unmatched. The CDR3 is made up of 14 amino acids. The CDR3 DNA is TGTGCCAGCAGCTCAGGGGGAAGCACAGATACGCAGTATTTT. Encoded protein: CASSSGGSTDTQYF.

The V gene is TRBV6-6, the J gene TRBJ1-2; the D gene is possibly TRBD1 (5 bases). The CDR3 is made up of 15 amino acids. CDR1 and CDR2 from the germline V gene are MNHNY and SVGAGI (reference sequence). The germline V and J ends were trimmed by 4 bases and 1 base, with 13 bases remaining between them. CDR3 residues: CASSFGGLDNYGYTF. In nucleotides, the CDR3 is TGTGCCAGCAGTTTCGGGGGTCTTGATAACTATGGCTACACCTTC.

The J gene is TRBJ1-2, the V gene TRBV2; D gene uncertain. Germline values: CDR1 SNHLY, CDR2 FYNNEI. Trimming stripped 7 bases from V and 0 bases from J, with 15 bases between. The CDR3 is 15 amino acids. The CDR3 is CASKISDAANYGYTF. In nucleotides, the CDR3 is TGTGCCAGCAAGATTTCAGACGCGGCTAACTATGGCTACACCTTC.

The rearrangement uses TRBV6-6 and TRBJ2-7; a possible D gene is TRBD2 (6 bases). Germline V CDR1 and CDR2: MNHNY, SVGAGI (reference sequence). Trimming left V 7 bases short and J 2 bases short, with 12 bases between. CDR3 length: 13 amino acids. Written as DNA, the CDR3 is TGTGCCAGCACCTCGGGACTCGCCTACGAGCAGTACTTC. Its protein product is CASTSGLAYEQYF.

This clonotype was observed a handful of times. The chain carries TRBV20-1 and TRBJ2-3; TRBD2 matches 7 bases. J gave up 3 bases and V 3 bases, and 9 bases lay outside the gene matches. The CDR3 covers 15 residues. CDR1 DFQATT and CDR2 SNEGSKA come from the germline V gene (reference sequence). In DNA, the CDR3 is TGCAGTGCTAGCGGGACTACCCGACCAACAGATACGCAGTATTTT. Translating gives CSASGTTRPTDTQYF.

This clonotype was recorded only once. The chain is built from TRBV2 and TRBJ2-3, with D uncertain. Germline CDR1 and CDR2: SNHLY and FYNNEI. The CDR3 runs 13 residues. V was pared by 7 bases and J by 0 bases, with 8 bases between. CDR3 in DNA: TGTGCCAGCATTCCATCTAGCACAGATACGCAGTATTTT. Protein product: CASIPSSTDTQYF.

The chain recombines TRBV6-1 with TRBJ2-1; tentative D call: TRBD2 (6 bases). Trimming removed 6 bases from V and 4 bases from J, with 25 bases in between. Germline V gene data show CDR1 as MNHNS and CDR2 as SASEGT. This CDR3 spans 18 amino acids. The CDR3 sequence: CASSGRDSPNTGYNEQFF. The DNA of the CDR3 is TGTGCCAGCAGCGGGCGGGACTCCCCAAACACGGGTTACAATGAGCAGTTCTTC.

The V gene is TRBV4-1, the J gene TRBJ1-1; D gene ambiguous. V lost 2 bases to trimming and J lost 3 bases, with 7 bases between them. Germline CDR1 reads MGHRA; CDR2 reads YSYEKL. CDR3 length: 13 amino acids. The CDR3 DNA sequence: TGCGCCAGCAGCCAAACAGTCGACACTGAAGCTTTCTTT. It codes for CASSQTVDTEAFF.

The gene calls are TRBV7-2 and TRBJ2-1; no definite D call. The CDR3 sequence is 13 residues long. Trimming pared 5 bases from V and 0 bases from J, leaving 5 bases between. Germline V gene sequence: CDR1 SGHTA, CDR2 FQGNSA. CDR3 nucleotide sequence: TGTGCCAGCAGCAACCCCTCCTACAATGAGCAGTTCTTC. Translating it yields CASSNPSYNEQFF. The entire variable domain, with the rest obtained from reference TRBV7-2 and TRBJ2-1, is as follows: GAGVSQSPSNKVTEKGKDVELRCDPISGHTALYWYRQSLGQGLEFLIYFQGNSAPDKSGLPSDRFSAERTGGSVSTLTIQRTQQEDSAVYLCASSNPSYNEQFFGPGTRLTVL.

The chain joins TRBV28 to TRBJ1-2; D might be TRBD1 (5 bases). Looked up from germline, CDR1 is MDHEN and CDR2 is SYDVKM. The CDR3 is 13 residues long. The V gene lost 10 bases and the J gene lost 8 bases, with 20 bases spanning the gap. This CDR3 reads CATFGTYPRGYTF. CDR3 DNA sequence: TGTGCCACCTTCGGGACGTACCCTAGGGGCTACACCTTC.